One and the same sample provided the 14 T cell receptor beta chains below, sequenced in a study of human T cells and chemical hapten exposure. One entry per CDR3 protein results from TCRdb running MiXCR on the RACE reads. The sample lists 300,000 to 400,000 distinct CDR3 sequences; roughly 6.9% were seen once. This sample's time point: patch test 1, 2 weeks after DPC sensitization. The sample's treatment: therapeutic diphenylcyclopropenone sensitization with weekly scalp DPC. The starting material was whole blood, obtained in connection with sensitization to the hapten diphenylcyclopropenone (DPC). The receptors were gathered from a woman between 18 and 29 years old with alopecia areata. Some clones in this sample may be carry-over from other donors' samples.

This clonotype qualifies as medium-sized. CDR3 sequence: CASSSIAGTGVTDTQYF. CDR3 DNA: TGTGCCAGCAGCTCCATTGCCGGGACAGGGGTAACAGATACGCAGTATTTT. This chain joins TRBV27 and TRBJ2-3, with 10 bases fitting TRBD1. Germline V CDR1 and CDR2: MNHEY, SMNVEV (reference sequence). The CDR3 is 17 amino acids. With V trimmed by 6 bases and J by 3 bases, 12 bases remained unmatched.

This rearrangement joins TRBV5-1 to TRBJ1-5; D is ambiguous. The ends were cut back, 0 bases at V and 5 bases at J, with 6 bases in the middle. The germline gives CDR1 SGHRS, CDR2 YFSETQ. The CDR3 loop spans 13 amino acids. The CDR3 DNA sequence: TGCGCCAGCAGCTTGGAGGCGGATCAGCCCCAGCATTTT. Translating gives CASSLEADQPQHF.

This clonotype was seen repeatedly, ten times or more. This CDR3 is CASSLNGAHSTDTQYF. In DNA form, the CDR3 reads TGTGCCAGCAGCTTAAACGGGGCCCATAGCACAGATACGCAGTATTTT. The V and J genes are TRBV7-2 and TRBJ2-3, with D tentatively TRBD1 or TRBD2 (5 bases each). The CDR3 is made up of 16 amino acids. Per germline, CDR1 SGHTA and CDR2 FQGNSA. The V and J ends lost 2 bases and 0 bases respectively, with 12 bases between them.

The rearrangement uses TRBV2 and TRBJ1-2, with unresolved D. V was clipped by 4 bases and J by 2 bases, with 8 bases between them. In germline, CDR1 is SNHLY, CDR2 FYNNEI. The CDR3 has 13 amino acids. The CDR3 is CASSVEGNYGYTF. CDR3 nucleotide sequence: TGTGCCAGCAGTGTCGAAGGAAACTATGGCTACACCTTC. The full variable domain, in which reference TRBV2 and TRBJ1-2 provide the parts outside the CDR3, is EPEVTQTPSHQVTQMGQEVILRCVPISNHLYFYWYRQILGQKVEFLVSFYNNEISEKSEIFDDQFSVERPDGSNFTLKIRSTKLEDSAMYFCASSVEGNYGYTFGSGTRLTVV.

This clonotype was observed a few times. The V and J genes are TRBV16 and TRBJ1-3, with TRBD1 as a possible D gene (6 bases). V lost 1 base and J 2 bases, leaving 12 bases between the germline ends. The length of the CDR3 is 16 residues. Germline V gives CDR1 KGHSY, CDR2 FQNENV. The CDR3 protein is CASSQYQQGAGNTIYF. The CDR3 DNA is TGTGCCAGCAGCCAATACCAACAGGGAGCTGGAAACACCATATATTTT.

A few counts support this clonotype. The chain carries TRBV29-1 and TRBJ1-1, with a tentative D call TRBD1 (6 bases). Trimming pared 3 bases from V and 11 bases from J, leaving 13 bases between. CDR1 is SQVTM and CDR2 is ANQGSEA in the germline V gene. The CDR3 runs 11 residues. The CDR3 nucleotides read TGCAGCGTTGATCGGGGGCTTAGGGCTTTCTTT. It translates to CSVDRGLRAFF.

This clonotype was seen a handful of times. The chain combines TRBV5-1 with TRBJ2-6, with unresolved D. The germline CDR1 and CDR2 sequences are SGHRS and YFSETQ. This CDR3 is built from 17 residues. The ends were cut back, 0 bases at V and 0 bases at J, with 10 bases in the middle. CDR3 DNA sequence: TGCGCCAGCAGCTTGGGACACACTGGCTCTGGGGCCAACGTCCTGACTTTC. Protein product: CASSLGHTGSGANVLTF.

This clonotype was detected ten times or more. The chain uses TRBV28 and TRBJ1-6; D is possibly TRBD1 (6 bases). The CDR3 is 14 amino acids. The V and J ends lost 4 bases and 7 bases respectively, with 11 bases between them. CDR1 is MDHEN and CDR2 is SYDVKM in the germline V gene. CDR3 sequence (DNA): TGTGCCAGCAGTTCAGGGGTTTCAAATTCACCCCTCCACTTT. It yields the protein CASSSGVSNSPLHF.

This clonotype showed up just once. V and J are TRBV3-1 and TRBJ1-6, with D possibly being TRBD1 (6 bases). The ends were cut back, 0 bases at V and 12 bases at J, with 12 bases in the middle. This CDR3 spans 14 amino acids. From germline, CDR1 is LGHDT and CDR2 YNNKEL (reference sequence). DNA for the CDR3: TGTGCCAGCAGCCAAGAAGGGGGTGGGGGACCCCTCCACTTT. Translating gives CASSQEGGGGPLHF.

Only a few counts were recorded for this clonotype. This chain uses TRBV6-1 with TRBJ2-7, with a tentative D call TRBD1 (5 bases). Germline V CDR1 and CDR2: MNHNS, SASEGT. The CDR3 length is 15 residues. V was pared by 0 bases and J by 2 bases, with 11 bases between. In DNA form, the CDR3 reads TGTGCCAGCAGTGAAGCAGGGGCAGACCCCTACGAGCAGTACTTC. Protein: CASSEAGADPYEQYF.

Of note for this clonotype: The junction departs from germline at one end; a sequencing error may be responsible. This rearrangement joins TRBV11-2 to TRBJ1-4; D call uncertain. This CDR3 region has 17 residues. CDR1 and CDR2 from the germline V gene are SGHAT and FQNNGV. The DNA of the CDR3 is TGTGCCAGCAGCTTAGATCGTCGGTTAGGCGGGGAGGAAATACTGTTTTTT. The encoded protein is CASSLDRRLGGEEILFF.

This clonotype was counted between two and nine times. The chain combines TRBV14 with TRBJ2-2; no clear D. The CDR3 has 15 amino acids. Germline-derived CDR1 and CDR2 are SGHDN and FVKESK. Trimming shortened V by 4 bases and J by 4 bases, and 13 bases separated the two germline ends. In DNA form, the CDR3 reads TGTGCCAGCAGCCCTCCGGCGTCATCCACCGGGGAGCTGTTTTTT. This gives the protein CASSPPASSTGELFF.

This clonotype has more than one count but fewer than ten. V and J are TRBV12-3 or TRBV12-4 and TRBJ2-7; 8 bases fit TRBD2. Trimming removed 3 bases from V and 7 bases from J; junction bases left unmatched: 11. This CDR3 comprises 15 residues. CDR3 nucleotide sequence: TGTGCCAGCAGTTTTGCAGCGGGGGCCGTTCGGGAGCAGTACTTC. This gives the protein CASSFAAGAVREQYF.

The chain recombines TRBV12-3 or TRBV12-4 with TRBJ1-1, with 8 bases aligning to TRBD1. There are 14 residues in the CDR3. Germline trimming cut 6 bases from V and 8 bases from J; bases unmatched to any gene: 11. CDR3 bases: TGTGCCAGCAGCTTTCGGGACAGGTCAACGGAAGCTTTCTTT. Encoded protein: CASSFRDRSTEAFF.